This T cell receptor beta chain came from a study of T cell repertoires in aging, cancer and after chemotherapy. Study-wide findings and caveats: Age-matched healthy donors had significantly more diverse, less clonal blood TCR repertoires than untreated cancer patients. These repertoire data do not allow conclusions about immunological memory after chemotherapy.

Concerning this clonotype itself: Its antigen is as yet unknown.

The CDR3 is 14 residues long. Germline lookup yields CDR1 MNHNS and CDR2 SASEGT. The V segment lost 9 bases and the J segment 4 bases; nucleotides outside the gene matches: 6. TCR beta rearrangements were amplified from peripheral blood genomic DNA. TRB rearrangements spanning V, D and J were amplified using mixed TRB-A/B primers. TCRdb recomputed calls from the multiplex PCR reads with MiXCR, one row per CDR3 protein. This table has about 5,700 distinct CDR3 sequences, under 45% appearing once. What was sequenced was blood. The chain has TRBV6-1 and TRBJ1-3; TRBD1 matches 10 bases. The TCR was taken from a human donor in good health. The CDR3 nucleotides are TGTGCCAGTTTGACAGGGGGCTCGGGAAACACCATATATTTT. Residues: CASLTGGSGNTIYF.